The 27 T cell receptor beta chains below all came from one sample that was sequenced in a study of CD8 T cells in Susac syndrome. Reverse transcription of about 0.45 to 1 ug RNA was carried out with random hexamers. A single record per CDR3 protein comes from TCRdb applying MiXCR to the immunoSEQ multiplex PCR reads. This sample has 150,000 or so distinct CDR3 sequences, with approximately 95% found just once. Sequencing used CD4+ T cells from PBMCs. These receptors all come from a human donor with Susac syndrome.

CDR3 residues: CASSIAVRNDEQFF. DNA of the CDR3: TGTGCCAGTAGTATAGCAGTCCGGAATGACGAGCAGTTCTTC. V is TRBV19 and J is TRBJ2-1; D is undetermined. Germline CDR1 and CDR2: LNHDA and SQIVND (reference sequence). This CDR3 has 14 amino acids. The V gene lost 1 base and the J gene lost 10 bases, with 14 bases spanning the gap.

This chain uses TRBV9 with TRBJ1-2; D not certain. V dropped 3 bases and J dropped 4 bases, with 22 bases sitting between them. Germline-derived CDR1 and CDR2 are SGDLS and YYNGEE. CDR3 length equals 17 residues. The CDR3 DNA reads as TGTGCCAGCAGCGCGAGCCCTACGGACCGACGAAGCTATGGCTACACCTTC. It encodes CASSASPTDRRSYGYTF.

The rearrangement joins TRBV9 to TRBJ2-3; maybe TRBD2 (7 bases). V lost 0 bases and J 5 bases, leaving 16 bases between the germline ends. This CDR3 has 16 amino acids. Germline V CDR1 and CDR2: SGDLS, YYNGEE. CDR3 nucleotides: TGTGCCAGCAGCGTAGCGGGGCGGGGGCTGGTAGATACGCAGTATTTT. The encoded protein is CASSVAGRGLVDTQYF.

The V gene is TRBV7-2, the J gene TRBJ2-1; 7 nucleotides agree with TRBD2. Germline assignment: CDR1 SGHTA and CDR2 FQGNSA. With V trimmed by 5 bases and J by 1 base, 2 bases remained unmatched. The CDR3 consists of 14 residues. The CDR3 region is CASSAGLSYNEQFF. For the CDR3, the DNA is TGTGCCAGCAGCGCGGGACTATCCTACAATGAGCAGTTCTTC.

CDR3 sequence reads: CASSQEVTGTNYEQYF. Written as DNA, the CDR3 is TGTGCCAGCAGCCAAGAGGTCACCGGGACAAATTACGAGCAGTACTTC. This sequence joins TRBV4-2 and TRBJ2-7; maybe TRBD1 (6 bases). Trimming removed 0 bases from V and 4 bases from J, with 16 bases in between. The CDR3 loop spans 16 amino acids. Germline CDR1 is LGHNA and CDR2 is YNFKEQ.

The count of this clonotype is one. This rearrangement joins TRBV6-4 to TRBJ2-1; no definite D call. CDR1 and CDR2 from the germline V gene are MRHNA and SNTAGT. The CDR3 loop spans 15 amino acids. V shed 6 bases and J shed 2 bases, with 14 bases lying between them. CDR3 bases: TGTGCCAGCAGCGTCGTTTCTTCAACCTACAATGAGCAGTTCTTC. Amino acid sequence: CASSVVSSTYNEQFF.

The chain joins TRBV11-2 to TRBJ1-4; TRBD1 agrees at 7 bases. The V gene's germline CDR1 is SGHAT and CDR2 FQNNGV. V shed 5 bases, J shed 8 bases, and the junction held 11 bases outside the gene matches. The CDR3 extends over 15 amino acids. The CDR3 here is CASSPERGPGEKLFF. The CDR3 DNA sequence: TGTGCCAGCAGCCCGGAAAGGGGGCCGGGGGAAAAACTGTTTTTT.

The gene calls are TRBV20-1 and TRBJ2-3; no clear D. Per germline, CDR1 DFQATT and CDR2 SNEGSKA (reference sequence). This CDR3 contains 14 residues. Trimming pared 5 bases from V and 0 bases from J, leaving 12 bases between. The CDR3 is CSAGPASSTDTQYF. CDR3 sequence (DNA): TGCAGTGCTGGACCAGCTTCTAGCACAGATACGCAGTATTTT.

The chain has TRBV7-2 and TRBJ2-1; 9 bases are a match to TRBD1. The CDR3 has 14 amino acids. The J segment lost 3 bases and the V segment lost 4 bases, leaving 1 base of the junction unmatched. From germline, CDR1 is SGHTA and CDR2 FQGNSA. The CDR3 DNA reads TGTGCCAGCAGCTCGGGACAGGGCTACAATGAGCAGTTCTTC. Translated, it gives CASSSGQGYNEQFF.

The CDR3 region is CASSSGAKDQPQHF. The CDR3, as DNA: TGCGCCAGCAGCTCGGGGGCGAAGGATCAGCCCCAGCATTTT. The V and J genes are TRBV5-1 and TRBJ1-5; D possibly corresponds to TRBD1 (6 bases). The germline V gene has CDR1 SGHRS and CDR2 YFSETQ. The CDR3 covers 14 residues. Between the trimmed V and J ends, which lost 3 bases and 5 bases, there was a span of 12 bases.

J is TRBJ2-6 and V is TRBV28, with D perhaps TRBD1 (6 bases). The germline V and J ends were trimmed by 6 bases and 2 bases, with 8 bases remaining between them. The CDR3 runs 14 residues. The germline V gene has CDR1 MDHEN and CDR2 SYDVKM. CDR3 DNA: TGTGCCAGCAGAGCAGGGGCTGGGGCCAACGTCCTGACTTTC. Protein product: CASRAGAGANVLTF.

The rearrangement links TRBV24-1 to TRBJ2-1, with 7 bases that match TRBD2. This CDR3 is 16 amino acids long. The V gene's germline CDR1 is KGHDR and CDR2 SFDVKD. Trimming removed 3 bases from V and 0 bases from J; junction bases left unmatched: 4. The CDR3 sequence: CATSDSGVSSYNEQFF. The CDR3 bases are TGTGCCACCAGTGATAGCGGGGTTAGCTCCTACAATGAGCAGTTCTTC.

The CDR3 sequence is CASSPGRYSTDTQYF. Written as DNA, the CDR3 is TGTGCCAGTAGTCCGGGACGTTATAGCACAGATACGCAGTATTTT. The V call is TRBV19, the J call TRBJ2-3, with D perhaps assigned TRBD1 or TRBD2 (5 bases each). The CDR3 consists of 15 residues. CDR1 and CDR2 from the germline V gene are LNHDA and SQIVND (reference sequence). With 5 bases removed from V and 0 bases from J, the gap between germline ends came to 12 bases.

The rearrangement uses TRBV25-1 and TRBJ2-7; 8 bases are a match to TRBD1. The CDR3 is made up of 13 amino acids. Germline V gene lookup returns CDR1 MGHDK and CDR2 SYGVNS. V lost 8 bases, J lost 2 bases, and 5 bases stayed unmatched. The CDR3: CASRGTGPYEQYF. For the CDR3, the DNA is TGTGCCAGCCGTGGGACAGGCCCCTACGAGCAGTACTTC.

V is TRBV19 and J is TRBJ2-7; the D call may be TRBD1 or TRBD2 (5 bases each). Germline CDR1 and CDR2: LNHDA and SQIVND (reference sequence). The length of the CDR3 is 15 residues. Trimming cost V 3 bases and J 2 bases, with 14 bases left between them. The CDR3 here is CASSMVGGSPYEQYF. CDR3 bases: TGTGCCAGTAGTATGGTTGGGGGATCGCCCTACGAGCAGTACTTC.

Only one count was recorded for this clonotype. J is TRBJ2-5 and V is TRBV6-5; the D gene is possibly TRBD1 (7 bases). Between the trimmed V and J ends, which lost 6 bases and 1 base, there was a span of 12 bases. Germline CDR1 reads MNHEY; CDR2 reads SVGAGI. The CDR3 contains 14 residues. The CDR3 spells CASRRDSSQETQYF. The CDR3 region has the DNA TGTGCCAGCAGGCGGGACAGCAGCCAAGAGACCCAGTACTTC.

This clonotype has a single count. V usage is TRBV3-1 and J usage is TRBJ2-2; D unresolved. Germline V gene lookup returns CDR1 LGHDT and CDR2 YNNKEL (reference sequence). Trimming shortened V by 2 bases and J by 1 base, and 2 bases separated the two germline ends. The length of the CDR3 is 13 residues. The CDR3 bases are TGTGCCAGCAGCCAACTGAACACCGGGGAGCTGTTTTTT. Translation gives CASSQLNTGELFF.

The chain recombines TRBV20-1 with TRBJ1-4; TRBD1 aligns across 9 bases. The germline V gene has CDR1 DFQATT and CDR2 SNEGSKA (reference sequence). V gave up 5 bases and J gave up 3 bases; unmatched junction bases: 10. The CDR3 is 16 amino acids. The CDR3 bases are TGCAGTGCTTTTTCGGGACAGGGAGGCGCTAATGAAAAACTGTTTTTT. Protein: CSAFSGQGGANEKLFF.

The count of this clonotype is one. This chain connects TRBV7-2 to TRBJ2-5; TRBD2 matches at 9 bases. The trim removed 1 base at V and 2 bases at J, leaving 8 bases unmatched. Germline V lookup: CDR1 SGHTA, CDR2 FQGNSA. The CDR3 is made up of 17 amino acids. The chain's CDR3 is CASSLGVLAGSQETQYF. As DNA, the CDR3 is TGTGCCAGCAGCTTAGGGGTCCTAGCGGGGTCACAAGAGACCCAGTACTTC.

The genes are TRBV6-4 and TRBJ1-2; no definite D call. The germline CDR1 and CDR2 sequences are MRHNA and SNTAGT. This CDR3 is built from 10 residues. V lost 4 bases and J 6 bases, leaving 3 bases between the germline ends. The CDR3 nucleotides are TGTGCCAGCAGTGTCCATGGCTACACCTTC. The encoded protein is CASSVHGYTF.

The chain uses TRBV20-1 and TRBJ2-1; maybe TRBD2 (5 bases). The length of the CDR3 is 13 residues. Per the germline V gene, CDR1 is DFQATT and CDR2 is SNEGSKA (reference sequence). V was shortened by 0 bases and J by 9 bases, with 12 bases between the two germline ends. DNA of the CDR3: TGCAGTGCTAGAGATGGAGGATATGGTGAGCAGTTCTTC. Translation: CSARDGGYGEQFF.

CDR3 sequence reads: CASSLGLSYGYTF. CDR3 nucleotides: TGCGCCAGCAGCTTGGGATTATCCTATGGCTACACCTTC. This chain joins TRBV5-1 and TRBJ1-2, with D unclear. Germline V lookup: CDR1 SGHRS, CDR2 YFSETQ. CDR3 size: 13 residues. Between the trimmed V and J ends, which lost 0 bases and 4 bases, there was a span of 7 bases.

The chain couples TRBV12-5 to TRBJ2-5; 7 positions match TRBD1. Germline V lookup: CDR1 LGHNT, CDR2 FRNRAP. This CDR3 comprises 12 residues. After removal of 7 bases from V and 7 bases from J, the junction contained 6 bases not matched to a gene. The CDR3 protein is CASAQGLGTQYF. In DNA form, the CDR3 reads TGTGCTAGTGCACAGGGGTTGGGGACCCAGTACTTC.

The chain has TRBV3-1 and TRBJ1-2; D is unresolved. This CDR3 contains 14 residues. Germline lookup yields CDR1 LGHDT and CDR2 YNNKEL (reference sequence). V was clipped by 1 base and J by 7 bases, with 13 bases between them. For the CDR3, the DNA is TGTGCCAGCAGCCAAGGAGATCGTCTGGGTGGCTACACCTTC. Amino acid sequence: CASSQGDRLGGYTF.

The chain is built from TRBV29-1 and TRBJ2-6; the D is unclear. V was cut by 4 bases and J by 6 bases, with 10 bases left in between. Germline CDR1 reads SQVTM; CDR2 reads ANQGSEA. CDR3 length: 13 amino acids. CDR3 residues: CSVGTPQANVLTF. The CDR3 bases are TGCAGCGTTGGGACCCCCCAGGCCAACGTCCTGACTTTC.

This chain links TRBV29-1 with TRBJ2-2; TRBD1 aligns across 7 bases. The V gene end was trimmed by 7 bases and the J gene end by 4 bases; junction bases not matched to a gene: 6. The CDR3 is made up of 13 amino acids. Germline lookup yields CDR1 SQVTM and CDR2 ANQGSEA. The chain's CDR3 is CSARDSRTGELFF. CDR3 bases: TGCAGCGCCCGGGACAGCCGCACCGGGGAGCTGTTTTTT.

CDR3 DNA: TGTGCCAGCAGTTACGGTGCGGGGTCTGGGGCCAACGTCCTGACTTTC. It translates to CASSYGAGSGANVLTF. The gene calls are TRBV6-2 or TRBV6-3 and TRBJ2-6, with TRBD2 as a possible D gene (6 bases). Trimming removed 2 bases at V and 1 base at J, with 9 bases between. The CDR3 has 16 amino acids. The germline gives CDR1 MNHEY, CDR2 SVGEGT.